The clone carrying this T cell receptor (beta chain) has just a few counts. Its matching antigen is unknown. This CDR3 contains 15 residues. Trimming pared 4 bases from V and 3 bases from J, leaving 15 bases between. The sample is drawn from a study of post-analysis software for immune sequencing data. Study-level information: Recorded disease courses covered relapsing-remitting, secondary progressive and progressive-relapsing multiple sclerosis. Some patients had no subtype annotation.

Whole-study findings and limits: Roughly five TRBV segments were more frequent in patients than controls; TRBV5-6, TRBV5-1 and TRBV20-1 belonged to this group. In multiple sclerosis, normalized Chao1 diversity was significantly below that of controls.

Researchers reported that TCR beta cDNA libraries carried unique molecular identifiers. TCRdb re-called the PCR reads through MiXCR, storing one row per CDR3 protein. The data show some 700,000 distinct CDR3 sequences, 59% seen once. The TCR originated in a girl aged 2-15 years with multiple sclerosis. V gene TRBV12-3 or TRBV12-4 combines with J gene TRBJ1-2, with D possibly matching TRBD1 (5 bases). What was sequenced was blood. The CDR3 nucleotides are TGTGCCAGCAGTTCCCCTGGACGGGGGGACTATGGCTACACCTTC. Protein product: CASSSPGRGDYGYTF.